This T cell receptor beta chain was identified in a study of regulatory T cells in long-lasting Graves disease. Looking at the study overall: Over-5-year antithyroid drug use with positive TSH receptor antibodies defined persistent Graves' disease in the study. Findings of the study overall: In persistent patients, shared public clonotypes (2,741) outnumbered those in new patients (966). It was in persistent disease that TRBV28, TRBJ1-2 and TRBJ2-5 were favored.

Arm-PCR of CDR3 regions with iRepertoire HTBI primers generated TCR beta libraries. MiXCR, run by TCRdb on the multiplex PCR reads, gives a single entry per CDR3 protein. Found here are roughly 400,000 distinct CDR3 sequences, roughly 21% of them singletons; the top ten hold roughly an eighth. Stated time point: persistent/refractory GD, antithyroid drugs over 5 years with positive TRAb. From RNA extracted from PBMCs, the TCR library was made. The CDR3 extends over 12 amino acids. Germline CDR1 reads MDHEN; CDR2 reads SYDVKM. The V gene lost 7 bases and the J gene lost 1 base, with 7 bases spanning the gap. In its sample, this clonotype was seen many times. Its antigen is as yet unknown.

The chain combines TRBV28 with TRBJ1-1; no definite D call. This TCR came from a female donor with Graves disease. The material was peripheral blood mononuclear cells (PBMCs), obtained when the disease was refractory, from a patient treated with antithyroid drugs. The CDR3 DNA sequence: TGTGCCAGCATTAGAGGGAACACTGAAGCTTTCTTT. Its protein product is CASIRGNTEAFF.